The following is a T cell receptor beta chain sequence with its context. These data originate in a study of blood T cells in healthy people across ages. The V gene's germline CDR1 is SGHRS and CDR2 YFSETQ. The CDR3 contains 16 residues. Unmatched junction bases numbered 3, after V lost 1 base and J lost 2 bases. A sample-barcoded 5' primer and a J-beta primer mix were used in a second PCR of roughly 7 to 12 cycles. In TCRdb, the 5' RACE reads were re-called with MiXCR into one record per CDR3 protein. The top ten clones hold about 32% of a sample with hundreds of thousands of distinct CDR3 sequences, roughly two fifths of them seen once.

The rearrangement joins TRBV5-1 to TRBJ2-3, with TRBD2 matching over 11 bases. The TCR originated in a man older than 75 in good health. Source material: blood. The CDR3 region has the DNA TGCGCCAGCAGCTTGCCGACTAGCGGGAACACAGATACGCAGTATTTT. This gives the protein CASSLPTSGNTDTQYF.